This T cell receptor beta chain is drawn from a study of blood T cell repertoires in COVID-19. Across the whole study: T cells, B-cell-depleted T cells, or PBMCs supplied cDNA or gDNA.

Sequenced by immunoSEQ multiplex PCR; TCRdb stores in-frame clones only, minus some. The sample has 200,000 to 300,000 clones; 88% are singletons. Germline V gives CDR1 SGHVS, CDR2 FNYEAQ. The CDR3 has 12 amino acids. The TCR comes from a woman aged 25-40 years with acute or convalescent COVID-19. This chain connects TRBV7-6 to TRBJ1-1; TRBD1 agrees at 10 bases. Sequenced material: peripheral blood. Written as DNA, the CDR3 is TGTGTCGTCGGGACAGGGGTCACTGAAGCTTTCTTT. Residues: CVVGTGVTEAFF.